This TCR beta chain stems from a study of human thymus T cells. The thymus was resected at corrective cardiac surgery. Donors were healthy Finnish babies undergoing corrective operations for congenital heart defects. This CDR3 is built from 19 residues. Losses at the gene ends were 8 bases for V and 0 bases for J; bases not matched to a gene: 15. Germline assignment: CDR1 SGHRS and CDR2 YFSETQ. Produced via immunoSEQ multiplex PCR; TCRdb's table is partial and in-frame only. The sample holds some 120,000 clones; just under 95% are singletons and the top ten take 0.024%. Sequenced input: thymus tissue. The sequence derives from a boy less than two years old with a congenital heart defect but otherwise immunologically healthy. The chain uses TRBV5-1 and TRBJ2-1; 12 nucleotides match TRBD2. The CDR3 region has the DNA TGCGCCAGTTCCTCGACTAGCGGGGGAGGTACCATCTCCTACAATGAGCAGTTCTTC. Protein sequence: CASSSTSGGGTISYNEQFF. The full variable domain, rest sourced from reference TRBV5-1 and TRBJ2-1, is KAGVTQTPRYLIKTRGQQVTLSCSPISGHRSVSWYQQTPGQGLQFLFEYFSETQRNKGNFPGRFSGRQFSNSRSEMNVSTLELGDSALYLCASSSTSGGGTISYNEQFFGPGTRLTVL.